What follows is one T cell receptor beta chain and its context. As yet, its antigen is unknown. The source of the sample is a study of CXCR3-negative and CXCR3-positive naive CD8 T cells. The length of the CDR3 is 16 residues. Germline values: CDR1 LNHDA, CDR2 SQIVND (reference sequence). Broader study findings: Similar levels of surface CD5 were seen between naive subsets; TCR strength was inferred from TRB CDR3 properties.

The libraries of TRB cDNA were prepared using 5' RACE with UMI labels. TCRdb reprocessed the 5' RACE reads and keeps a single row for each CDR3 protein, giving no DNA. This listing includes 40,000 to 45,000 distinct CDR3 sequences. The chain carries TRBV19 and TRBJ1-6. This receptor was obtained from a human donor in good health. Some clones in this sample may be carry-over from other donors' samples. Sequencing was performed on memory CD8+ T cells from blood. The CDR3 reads CASSIIRDSYNSPLHF.